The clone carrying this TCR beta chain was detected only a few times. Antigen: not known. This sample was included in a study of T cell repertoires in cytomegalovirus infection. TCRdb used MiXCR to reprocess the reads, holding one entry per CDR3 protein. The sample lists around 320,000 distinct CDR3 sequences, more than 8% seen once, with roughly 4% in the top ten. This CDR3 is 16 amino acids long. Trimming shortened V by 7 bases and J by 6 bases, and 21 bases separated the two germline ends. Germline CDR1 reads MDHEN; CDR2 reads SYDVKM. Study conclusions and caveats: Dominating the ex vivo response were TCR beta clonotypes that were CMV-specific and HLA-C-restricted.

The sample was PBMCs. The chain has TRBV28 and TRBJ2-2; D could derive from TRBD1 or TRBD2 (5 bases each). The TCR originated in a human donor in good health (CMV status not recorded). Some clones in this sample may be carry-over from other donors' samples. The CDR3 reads CASTNLPGPRPGELFF. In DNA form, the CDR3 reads TGTGCCAGCACCAACCTTCCGGGACCCCGTCCCGGGGAGCTGTTTTTT.